Listed here are 10 T cell receptor beta chains from one sample, sequenced in a study of beta chain features in type 1 diabetes. Every isolated RNA sample was fully reverse transcribed, so sequencing captured expressed TCRB transcripts. TCRdb's copy holds only in-frame clones and misses some; the assay was immunoSEQ multiplex PCR. The sample shows a few hundred thousand clones, around 20% of them seen only once. The sequencing sample was made of naive CD4+ T cells from blood. All receptors derive from a woman between 18 and 29 years old in good health.

This clone was seen more than once but under ten times. This sequence joins TRBV6-6 and TRBJ1-1; no clear D gene. The V end lost 3 bases, the J end lost 0 bases, and 5 bases lay between the germline ends. This CDR3 contains 13 residues. The germline V gene encodes CDR1 MNHNY and CDR2 SVGAGI (reference sequence). DNA for the CDR3: TGTGCCAGCAGTTATCCCTTGAACACTGAAGCTTTCTTT. Translated, it gives CASSYPLNTEAFF.

This clone was seen more than once but under ten times. Other DNA sequences in this specimen translate into the identical CDR3. The chain employs TRBV18 and TRBJ2-7, with no clear D. Trimming cost V 2 bases and J 0 bases, with 5 bases left between them. Germline V gene data show CDR1 as KGHSH and CDR2 as LQKENI. The CDR3 is 13 amino acids. The CDR3 DNA sequence: TGTGCCAGCTCACCAGGCTCCTCCTACGAGCAGTACTTC. This translates into CASSPGSSYEQYF.

About this clone itself: At one end, the junction sequence differs from germline, possibly due to a read error. The genes are TRBV19 and TRBJ1-2, with 8 bases identical to TRBD1. CDR3 length: 15 amino acids. CDR1 LNHDA and CDR2 SQIVND come from the germline V gene (reference sequence). The CDR3 protein is CASTSLGQVVELWTF. In nucleotides, the CDR3 is TGTGCCAGCACGTCATTGGGACAGGTCGTCGAGCTCTGGACTTTC.

This clone was detected a few times. The chain recombines TRBV30 with TRBJ1-2, with 8 nucleotides matching TRBD1. The CDR3 is made up of 13 amino acids. Looked up from germline, CDR1 is GTSNPN and CDR2 is SVGIG (reference sequence). V dropped 3 bases and J dropped 6; count of bases not matched to a gene: 6. CDR3 sequence: CAWSLTGANGYTF. Written as DNA, the CDR3 is TGTGCCTGGAGCCTGACAGGGGCCAATGGCTACACCTTC.

J is TRBJ2-7 and V is TRBV15; TRBD2 aligns across 8 bases. Unmatched junction bases numbered 8, after V lost 0 bases and J lost 4 bases. The CDR3 is 16 amino acids. Per germline, CDR1 LNHNV and CDR2 YYDKDF (reference sequence). The CDR3 DNA sequence: TGTGCCACCAGCAGAGATCGGCTTGCTAGCGGGTACGAGCAGTACTTC. The encoded protein is CATSRDRLASGYEQYF. Together with reference TRBV15 and TRBJ2-7, the CDR3 gives the full variable domain: DAMVIQNPRYQVTQFGKPVTLSCSQTLNHNVMYWYQQKSSQAPKLLFHYYDKDFNNEADTPDNFQSRRPNTSFCFLDIRSPGLGDTAMYLCATSRDRLASGYEQYFGPGTRLTVT.

This rearrangement joins TRBV18 to TRBJ1-1; 10 bases are a match to TRBD1. Germline values: CDR1 KGHSH, CDR2 LQKENI. J gave up 10 bases and V 3 bases, and 2 bases lay outside the gene matches. There are 12 residues in the CDR3. The CDR3 sequence: CASSPDRGTAFF. The DNA of the CDR3 is TGTGCCAGCTCACCGGACAGGGGGACAGCTTTCTTT.

The chain employs TRBV5-1 and TRBJ2-6, with D perhaps TRBD2 (5 bases). Per germline, CDR1 SGHRS and CDR2 YFSETQ. The CDR3 has 15 amino acids. Trimming shortened V by 8 bases and J by 0 bases, and 12 bases separated the two germline ends. CDR3 nucleotides: TGCGCCAGTCAGACGGGGAACTCTGGGGCCAACGTCCTGACTTTC. Its protein is CASQTGNSGANVLTF.

This clone was counted between two and nine times. The chain links TRBV11-2 to TRBJ2-7; TRBD2 is a possible D gene (6 bases). V lost 1 base and J lost 12, with 13 bases in between. Germline V gene sequence: CDR1 SGHAT, CDR2 FQNNGV. The CDR3 consists of 12 residues. CDR3 in amino acids: CASSLALADSYF. CDR3 DNA: TGTGCCAGCAGCTTAGCACTAGCAGATTCGTACTTC.

The chain joins TRBV30 to TRBJ1-4, with D possibly being TRBD1 (5 bases). The CDR3 runs to 11 residues. Deletions cut 0 bases from V and 10 bases from J, with 6 bases between. CDR1 is GTSNPN, CDR2 SVGIG, per germline (reference sequence). CDR3 nucleotides: TGTGCCTGGAGTGTAGGGGCAAAACTGTTTTTT. Protein product: CAWSVGAKLFF.

This clone has only a few counts. This rearrangement joins TRBV7-9 to TRBJ2-5; possibly TRBD2 for D (5 bases). This CDR3 comprises 11 residues. Germline CDR1 and CDR2: SEHNR and FQNEAQ (reference sequence). Trimming removed 7 bases from V and 5 bases from J, with 8 bases in between. Here the CDR3 reads CASTPGETQYF. In DNA form, the CDR3 reads TGTGCCAGCACCCCGGGGGAGACCCAGTACTTC.